The 13 T cell receptor beta chains in this list originate from one sample, sequenced in a study of T cell responses to AZD1222 COVID-19 vaccine. Profiled with immunoSEQ multiplex PCR; TCRdb holds only in-frame clones, not every one. The sample includes about 120,000 clones, about 90% of them seen just once. The starting material was peripheral blood, obtained on day 0 of AZD1222 vaccination. The source is an adult in good health.

This chain links TRBV19 with TRBJ1-6, with unresolved D. Germline V gene sequence: CDR1 LNHDA, CDR2 SQIVND (reference sequence). V was cut by 7 bases and J by 4 bases, with 8 bases left in between. The CDR3 consists of 13 residues. CDR3 DNA: TGTGCCAGTACCGACACGTATAATTCACCCCTCCACTTT. Protein sequence: CASTDTYNSPLHF.

This clone was seen a handful of times. The chain is built from TRBV19 and TRBJ2-7, with a weak D call TRBD1 (6 bases). The CDR3 loop spans 14 amino acids. Trimming left V 7 bases short and J 6 bases short, with 19 bases between. The V gene's germline CDR1 is LNHDA and CDR2 SQIVND (reference sequence). CDR3 sequence (DNA): TGTGCCAGTAACGGGGCAGGGGTACGGAGCGAGCAGTACTTC. Encoded protein: CASNGAGVRSEQYF.

This clone showed up just once. The rearrangement uses TRBV6-5 and TRBJ1-2; D unclear. Germline loops: CDR1 MNHEY, CDR2 SVGAGI. CDR3 length: 13 residues. The V end was cut by 6 bases, the J end by 4 bases, with 12 bases between. CDR3 amino acids: CASSLPGFYGYTF. Written as DNA, the CDR3 is TGTGCCAGCAGCCTTCCCGGGTTCTATGGCTACACCTTC.

V gene TRBV29-1 combines with J gene TRBJ1-1, with 10 positions matching TRBD1. After removal of 6 bases from V and 5 bases from J, the junction contained 12 bases not matched to a gene. Germline CDR1 is SQVTM and CDR2 is ANQGSEA. CDR3 size: 15 residues. The CDR3 protein is CSVGPPTGGRTEAFF. CDR3 nucleotide sequence: TGCAGCGTCGGACCCCCGACAGGGGGCCGGACTGAAGCTTTCTTT.

The V call is TRBV25-1, the J call TRBJ1-1, with 7 bases aligning to TRBD1. The germline CDR1 and CDR2 sequences are MGHDK and SYGVNS. CDR3 size: 13 residues. Trimming cost V 6 bases and J 3 bases; bases outside gene matches: 4. The CDR3 DNA follows: TGTGCCAGCAGCAGGGGGGGGTACACTGAAGCTTTCTTT. This translates into CASSRGGYTEAFF.

The chain couples TRBV19 to TRBJ1-1; 7 bases agree with TRBD1. The junction had 12 bases not matched to a gene; V was cut back by 5 bases and J by 0 bases. CDR3 length: 17 amino acids. From germline, CDR1 is LNHDA and CDR2 SQIVND (reference sequence). Written as DNA, the CDR3 is TGTGCCAGTAGTCTCCGTGGAGGGGGCTTAATGAACACTGAAGCTTTCTTT. Encoded protein: CASSLRGGGLMNTEAFF.

The chain combines TRBV6-5 with TRBJ2-1; 13 nucleotides match TRBD2. J lost 8 bases, V lost 6 bases, and 7 bases had no gene match. The CDR3 is 15 amino acids. Germline V gene sequence: CDR1 MNHEY, CDR2 SVGAGI. The CDR3 sequence is CASSWTSGRIDEQFF. CDR3 in DNA: TGTGCCAGCAGCTGGACTAGCGGGAGAATTGATGAGCAGTTCTTC.

This clone was seen just once. The genes are TRBV20-1 and TRBJ2-7; D is possibly TRBD2 (6 bases). Germline loops: CDR1 DFQATT, CDR2 SNEGSKA (reference sequence). CDR3 size: 13 residues. V lost 3 bases to trimming and J lost 3 bases, with 12 bases between them. Here the CDR3 DNA reads TGCAGTGCTAGTGGACTAATCTTCTACGAGCAGTACTTC. It translates to CSASGLIFYEQYF.

The CDR3 DNA is TGTGCCAGCAGACTAGCGGGAAGCACCGGGGAGCTGTTTTTT. Translation: CASRLAGSTGELFF. This chain uses TRBV27 with TRBJ2-2, with TRBD2 matching 10 bases. The CDR3 totals 14 residues. Germline trimming cut 6 bases from V and 4 bases from J; bases unmatched to any gene: 2. In germline, CDR1 is MNHEY, CDR2 SMNVEV (reference sequence).

V gene TRBV6-5 combines with J gene TRBJ2-7, with TRBD1 identical over 7 bases. After removal of 8 bases from V and 4 bases from J, the junction contained 14 bases not matched to a gene. Germline CDR1 and CDR2: MNHEY and SVGAGI. This CDR3 comprises 15 residues. The CDR3 DNA sequence: TGTGCCAGCGAGACAGGGTCTCGGGGAAAATACGAGCAGTACTTC. It encodes CASETGSRGKYEQYF.

DNA for the CDR3: TGTGCCAGCTCACCACCGACAGGGGCCGGGGCTAATGAAAAACTGTTTTTT. Translation gives CASSPPTGAGANEKLFF. The V gene is TRBV18, the J gene TRBJ1-4; 8 nucleotides line up with TRBD1. The CDR3 totals 17 residues. The trim removed 0 bases at V and 3 bases at J, leaving 6 bases unmatched. The germline V gene encodes CDR1 KGHSH and CDR2 LQKENI. Full variable domain (rest looked up from reference TRBV18 and TRBJ1-4): NAGVMQNPRHLVRRRGQEARLRCSPMKGHSHVYWYRQLPEEGLKFMVYLQKENIIDESGMPKERFSAEFPKEGPSILRIQQVVRGDSAAYFCASSPPTGAGANEKLFFGSGTQLSVL.

The chain recombines TRBV27 with TRBJ1-2; possible D gene TRBD1, 5 bases. The CDR3 is 14 residues long. CDR1 and CDR2 from the germline V gene are MNHEY and SMNVEV (reference sequence). Trimming left V 6 bases short and J 8 bases short, with 19 bases between. The CDR3 DNA follows: TGTGCCAGCAGCTGGGGACGGAGTATGGGCGGCTACACCTTC. Translated, it gives CASSWGRSMGGYTF.

The chain joins TRBV11-1 to TRBJ1-1, with D unresolved. V lost 3 bases and J lost 2, with 13 bases in between. CDR3 length: 15 amino acids. CDR1 SGHAT and CDR2 FQDESV come from the germline V gene (reference sequence). As DNA, the CDR3 is TGTGCCAGCAGCTTTAGTGGGGTGAAAAACACTGAAGCTTTCTTT. Translated: CASSFSGVKNTEAFF.